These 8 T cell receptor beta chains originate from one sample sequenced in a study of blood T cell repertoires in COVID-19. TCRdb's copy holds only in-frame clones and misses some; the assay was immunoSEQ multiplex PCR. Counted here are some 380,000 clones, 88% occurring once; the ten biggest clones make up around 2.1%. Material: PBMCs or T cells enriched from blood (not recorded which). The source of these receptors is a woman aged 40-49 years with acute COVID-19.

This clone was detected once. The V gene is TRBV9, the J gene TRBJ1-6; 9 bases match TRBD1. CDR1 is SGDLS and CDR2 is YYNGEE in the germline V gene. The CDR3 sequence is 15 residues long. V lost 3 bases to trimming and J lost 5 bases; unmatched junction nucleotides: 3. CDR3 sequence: CASSARTGDNSPLHF. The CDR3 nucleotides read TGTGCCAGCAGCGCGCGGACAGGGGATAATTCACCCCTCCACTTT.

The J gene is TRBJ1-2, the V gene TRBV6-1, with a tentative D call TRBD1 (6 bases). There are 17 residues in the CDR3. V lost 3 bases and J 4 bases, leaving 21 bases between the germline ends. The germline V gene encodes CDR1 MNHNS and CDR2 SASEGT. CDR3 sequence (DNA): TGTGCCAGCAGTGATTGGGGACACGACGTCCTCGGCTATGGCTACACCTTC. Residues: CASSDWGHDVLGYGYTF.

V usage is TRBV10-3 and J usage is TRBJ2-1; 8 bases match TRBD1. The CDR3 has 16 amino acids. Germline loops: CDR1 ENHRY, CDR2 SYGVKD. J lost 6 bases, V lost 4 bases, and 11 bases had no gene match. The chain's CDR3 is CAISALTGQGLNEQFF. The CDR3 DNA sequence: TGTGCCATCAGTGCTCTTACCGGACAGGGTCTCAATGAGCAGTTCTTC.

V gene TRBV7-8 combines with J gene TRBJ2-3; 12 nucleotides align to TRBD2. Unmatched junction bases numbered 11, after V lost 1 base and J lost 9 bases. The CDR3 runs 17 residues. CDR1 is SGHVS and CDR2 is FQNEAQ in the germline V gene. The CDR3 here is CASSLGPLAGGPKTQYF. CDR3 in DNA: TGTGCCAGCAGCTTAGGCCCGCTAGCGGGGGGGCCCAAGACGCAGTATTTT.

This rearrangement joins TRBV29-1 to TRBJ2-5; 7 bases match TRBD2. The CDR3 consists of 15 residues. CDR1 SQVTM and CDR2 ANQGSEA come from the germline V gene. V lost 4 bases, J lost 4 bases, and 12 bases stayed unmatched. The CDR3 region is CSVGGGSSSGETQYF. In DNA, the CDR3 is TGCAGCGTTGGTGGCGGGTCGTCTAGCGGAGAGACCCAGTACTTC.

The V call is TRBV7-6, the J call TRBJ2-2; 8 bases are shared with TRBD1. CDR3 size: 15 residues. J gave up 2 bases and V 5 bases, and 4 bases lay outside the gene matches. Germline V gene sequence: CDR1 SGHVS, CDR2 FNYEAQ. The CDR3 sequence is CASSPDRANTGELFF. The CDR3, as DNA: TGTGCCAGCAGCCCGGACAGGGCCAACACCGGGGAGCTGTTTTTT.

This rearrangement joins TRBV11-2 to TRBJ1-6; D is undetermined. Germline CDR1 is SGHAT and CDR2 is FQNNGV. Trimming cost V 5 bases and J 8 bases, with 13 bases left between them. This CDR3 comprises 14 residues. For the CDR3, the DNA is TGTGCCAGCAGCCCCGGGGAGGGTTATTCACCCCTCCACTTT. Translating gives CASSPGEGYSPLHF.

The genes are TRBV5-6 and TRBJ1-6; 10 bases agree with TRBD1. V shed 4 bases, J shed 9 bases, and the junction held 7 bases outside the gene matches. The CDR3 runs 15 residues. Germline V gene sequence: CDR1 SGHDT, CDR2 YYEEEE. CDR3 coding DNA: TGTGCCAGCAGCCAGGACAGGGGGTTTGCTTCACCCCTCCACTTT. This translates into CASSQDRGFASPLHF.